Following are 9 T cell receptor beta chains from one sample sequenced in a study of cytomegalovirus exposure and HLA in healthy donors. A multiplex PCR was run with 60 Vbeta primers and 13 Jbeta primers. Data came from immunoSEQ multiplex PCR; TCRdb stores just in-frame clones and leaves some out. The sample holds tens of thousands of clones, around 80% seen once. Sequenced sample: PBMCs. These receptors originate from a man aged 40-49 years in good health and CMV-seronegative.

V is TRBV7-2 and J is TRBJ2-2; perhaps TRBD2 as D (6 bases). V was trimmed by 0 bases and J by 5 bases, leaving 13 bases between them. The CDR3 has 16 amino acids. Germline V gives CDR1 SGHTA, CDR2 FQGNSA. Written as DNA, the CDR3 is TGTGCCAGCAGCTTAGCCCGACTAGTAAATACCGGGGAGCTGTTTTTT. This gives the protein CASSLARLVNTGELFF.

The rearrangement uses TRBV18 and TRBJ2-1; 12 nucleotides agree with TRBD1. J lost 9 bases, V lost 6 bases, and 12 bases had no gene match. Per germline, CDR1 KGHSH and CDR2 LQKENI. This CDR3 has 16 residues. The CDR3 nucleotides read TGTGCCAGCTCGGGACAGGGGGCAATTGGTCAAGGTGAGCAGTTCTTC. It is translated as CASSGQGAIGQGEQFF.

The CDR3 bases are TGTGCCAGCAGCTTAGAGGGGAGAGGTGTATCTGAAAAACTGTTTTTT. Its protein product is CASSLEGRGVSEKLFF. The rearrangement joins TRBV11-2 to TRBJ1-4; D remains ambiguous. The CDR3 is made up of 16 amino acids. Germline-derived CDR1 and CDR2 are SGHAT and FQNNGV. V was cut by 0 bases and J by 7 bases, with 15 bases left in between.

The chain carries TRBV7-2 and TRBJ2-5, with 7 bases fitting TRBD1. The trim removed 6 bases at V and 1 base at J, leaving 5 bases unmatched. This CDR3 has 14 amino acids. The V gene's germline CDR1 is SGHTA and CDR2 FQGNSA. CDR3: CASRPDRAQETQYF. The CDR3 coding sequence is TGTGCCAGCAGACCCGACAGGGCCCAAGAGACCCAGTACTTC.

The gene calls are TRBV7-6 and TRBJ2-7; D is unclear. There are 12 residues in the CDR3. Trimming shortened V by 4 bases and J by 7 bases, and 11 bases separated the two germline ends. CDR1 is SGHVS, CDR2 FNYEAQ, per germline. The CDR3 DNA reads TGTGCCAGCAGCTCGAGCCCCTGGGAGCAGTACTTC. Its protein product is CASSSSPWEQYF.

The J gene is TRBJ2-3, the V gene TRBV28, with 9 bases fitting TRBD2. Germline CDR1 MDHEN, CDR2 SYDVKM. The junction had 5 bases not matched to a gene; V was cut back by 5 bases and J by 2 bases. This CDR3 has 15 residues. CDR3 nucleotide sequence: TGTGCCAGCAGTCCCTTAGCGGGGGACACAGATACGCAGTATTTT. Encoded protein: CASSPLAGDTDTQYF.

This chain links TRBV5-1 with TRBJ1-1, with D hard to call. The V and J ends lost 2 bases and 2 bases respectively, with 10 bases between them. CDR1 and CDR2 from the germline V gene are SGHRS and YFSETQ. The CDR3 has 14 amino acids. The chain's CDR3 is CASSFGGTNTEAFF. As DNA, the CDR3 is TGCGCCAGCAGCTTCGGCGGAACTAACACTGAAGCTTTCTTT. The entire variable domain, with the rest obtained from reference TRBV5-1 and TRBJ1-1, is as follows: KAGVTQTPRYLIKTRGQQVTLSCSPISGHRSVSWYQQTPGQGLQFLFEYFSETQRNKGNFPGRFSGRQFSNSRSEMNVSTLELGDSALYLCASSFGGTNTEAFFGQGTRLTVV.

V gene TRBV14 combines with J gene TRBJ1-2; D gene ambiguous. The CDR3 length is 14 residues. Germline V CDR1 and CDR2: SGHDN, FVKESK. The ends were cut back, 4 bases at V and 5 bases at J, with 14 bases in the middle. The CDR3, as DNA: TGTGCCAGCAGCCCCCCCGGGTACCGGTATGGCTACACCTTC. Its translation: CASSPPGYRYGYTF.

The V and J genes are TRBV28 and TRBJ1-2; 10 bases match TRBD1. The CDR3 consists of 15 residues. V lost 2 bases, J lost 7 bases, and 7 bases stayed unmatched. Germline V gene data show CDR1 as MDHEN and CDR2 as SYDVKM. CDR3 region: CASSLPGTGEGGYTF. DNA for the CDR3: TGTGCCAGCAGTTTACCCGGGACAGGGGAGGGTGGCTACACCTTC.